At least ten counts were recorded for the clone carrying this TCR beta chain. This record comes from a study of T cells after yellow fever vaccination. The germline CDR1 and CDR2 sequences are MNHEY and SMNVEV (reference sequence). The CDR3 extends over 15 amino acids. The V segment lost 2 bases and the J segment 8 bases; nucleotides outside the gene matches: 6. TCRdb processed the 5' RACE reads anew with MiXCR; each CDR3 protein has one entry. Among around 180,000 distinct CDR3 sequences listed, 5.5% to 7.5% were seen once. The chain couples TRBV27 to TRBJ1-4; 9 bases fit TRBD1. The material was CD4+ T cells sorted from PBMCs, obtained on the day of the first yellow fever vaccination. The clonotype originates from a man between 18 and 35 years old who received the YFV17D yellow fever vaccine. DNA for the CDR3: TGTGCCAGCAGTTTAATCGGGACAGGGAACGAAAAACTGTTTTTT. Translation: CASSLIGTGNEKLFF.